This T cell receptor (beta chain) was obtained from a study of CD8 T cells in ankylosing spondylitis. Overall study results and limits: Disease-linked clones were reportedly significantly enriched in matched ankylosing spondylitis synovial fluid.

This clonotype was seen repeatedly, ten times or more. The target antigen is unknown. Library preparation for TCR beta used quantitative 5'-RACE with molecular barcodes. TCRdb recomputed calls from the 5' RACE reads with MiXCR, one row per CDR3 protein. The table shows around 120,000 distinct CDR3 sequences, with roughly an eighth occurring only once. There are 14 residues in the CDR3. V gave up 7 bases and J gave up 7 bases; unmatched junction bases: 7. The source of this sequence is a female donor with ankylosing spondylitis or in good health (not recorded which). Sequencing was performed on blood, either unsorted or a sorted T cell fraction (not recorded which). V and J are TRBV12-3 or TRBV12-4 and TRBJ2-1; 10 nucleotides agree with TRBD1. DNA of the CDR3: TGTGCCAGCACAAGGACAGGGGGTTCAAATGAGCAGTTCTTC. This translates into CASTRTGGSNEQFF.